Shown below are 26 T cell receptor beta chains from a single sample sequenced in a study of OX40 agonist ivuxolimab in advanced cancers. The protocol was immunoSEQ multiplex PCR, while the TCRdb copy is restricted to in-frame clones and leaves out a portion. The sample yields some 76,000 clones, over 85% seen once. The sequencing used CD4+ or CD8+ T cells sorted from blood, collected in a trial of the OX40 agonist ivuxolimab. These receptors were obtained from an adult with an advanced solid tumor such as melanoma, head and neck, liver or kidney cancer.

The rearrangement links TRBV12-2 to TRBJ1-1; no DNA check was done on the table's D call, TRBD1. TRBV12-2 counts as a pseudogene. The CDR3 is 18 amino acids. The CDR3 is CASRLGRQDSQKDPEAFF. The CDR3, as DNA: TGTGCAAGTCGCTTAGGGAGGCAGGACAGCCAGAAGGATCCTGAAGCTTTCTTT.

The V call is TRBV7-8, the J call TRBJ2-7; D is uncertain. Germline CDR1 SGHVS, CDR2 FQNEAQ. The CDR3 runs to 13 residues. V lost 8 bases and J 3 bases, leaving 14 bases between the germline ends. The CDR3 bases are TGTGCCAGCGGGTCGGGTCTACTCTACGAGCAGTACTTC. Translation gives CASGSGLLYEQYF.

CDR3 sequence reads: CASSLGEGNSPLHF. CDR3 nucleotides: TGTGCCAGCAGCTTGGGAGAGGGGAATTCACCCCTCCACTTT. This rearrangement joins TRBV5-4 to TRBJ1-6, with a possible D match to TRBD1 (5 bases). The V end was cut by 0 bases, the J end by 7 bases, with 8 bases between. The germline V gene has CDR1 SGHNT and CDR2 YYREEE (reference sequence). The CDR3 length is 14 residues.

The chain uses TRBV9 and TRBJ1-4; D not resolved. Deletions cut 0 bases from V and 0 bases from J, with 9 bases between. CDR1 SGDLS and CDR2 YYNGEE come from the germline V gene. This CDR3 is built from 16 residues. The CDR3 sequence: CASSVGQTTTNEKLFF. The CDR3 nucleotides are TGTGCCAGCAGCGTAGGGCAGACTACAACTAATGAAAAACTGTTTTTT.

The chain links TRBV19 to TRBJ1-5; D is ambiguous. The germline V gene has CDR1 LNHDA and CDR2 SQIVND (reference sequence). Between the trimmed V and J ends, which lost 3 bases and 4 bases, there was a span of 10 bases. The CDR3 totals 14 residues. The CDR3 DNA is TGTGCCAGTAGTATCTTAGAGAAGAATCAGCCCCAGCATTTT. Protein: CASSILEKNQPQHF.

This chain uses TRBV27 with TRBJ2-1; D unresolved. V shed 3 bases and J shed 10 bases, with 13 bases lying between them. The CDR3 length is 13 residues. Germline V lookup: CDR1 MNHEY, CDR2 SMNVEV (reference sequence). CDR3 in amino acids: CASSFVALREQFF. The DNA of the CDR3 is TGTGCCAGCAGTTTCGTCGCGTTGCGGGAGCAGTTCTTC.

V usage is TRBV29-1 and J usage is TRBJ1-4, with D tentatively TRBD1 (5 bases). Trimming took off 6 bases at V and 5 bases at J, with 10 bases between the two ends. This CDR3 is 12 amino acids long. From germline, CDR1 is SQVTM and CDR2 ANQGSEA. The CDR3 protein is CSVKGRNEKLFF. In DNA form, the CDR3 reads TGCAGCGTAAAGGGACGGAATGAAAAACTGTTTTTT.

CDR3 loop: CASSFGGGGEQFF. CDR3 coding DNA: TGTGCCAGCAGCTTCGGGGGCGGCGGTGAGCAGTTCTTC. The chain employs TRBV7-8 and TRBJ2-1, with D perhaps matching TRBD1 or TRBD2 (6 bases each). Germline V gene lookup returns CDR1 SGHVS and CDR2 FQNEAQ. The CDR3 consists of 13 residues. V gave up 3 bases and J gave up 9 bases, with 12 bases separating them. Combining the CDR3 with reference TRBV7-8 and TRBJ2-1 gives the whole variable domain GAGVSQSPRYKVAKRGQDVALRCDPISGHVSLFWYQQALGQGPEFLTYFQNEAQLDKSGLPSDRFFAERPEGSVSTLKIQRTQQEDSAVYLCASSFGGGGEQFFGPGTRLTVL.

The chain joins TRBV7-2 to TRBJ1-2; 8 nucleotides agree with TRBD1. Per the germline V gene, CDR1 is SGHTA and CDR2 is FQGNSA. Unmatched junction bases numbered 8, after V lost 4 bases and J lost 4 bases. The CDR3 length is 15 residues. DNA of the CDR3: TGTGCCAGCAGCTATTCAGGGGGCGCGAGCTATGGCTACACCTTC. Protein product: CASSYSGGASYGYTF.

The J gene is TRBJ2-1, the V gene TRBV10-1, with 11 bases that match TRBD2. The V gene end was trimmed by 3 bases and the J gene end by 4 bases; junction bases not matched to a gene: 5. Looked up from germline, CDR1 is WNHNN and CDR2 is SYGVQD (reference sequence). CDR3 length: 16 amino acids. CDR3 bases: TGCGCCAGCAGTGACCACCGACTAGCGGGATACAATGAGCAGTTCTTC. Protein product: CASSDHRLAGYNEQFF.

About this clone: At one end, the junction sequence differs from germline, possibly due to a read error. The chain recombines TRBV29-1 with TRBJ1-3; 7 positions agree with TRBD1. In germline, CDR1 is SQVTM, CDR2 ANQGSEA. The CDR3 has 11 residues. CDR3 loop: CSVEWDSGMLF. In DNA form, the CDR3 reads TGCAGCGTTGAATGGGACAGCGGTATGCTATTT.

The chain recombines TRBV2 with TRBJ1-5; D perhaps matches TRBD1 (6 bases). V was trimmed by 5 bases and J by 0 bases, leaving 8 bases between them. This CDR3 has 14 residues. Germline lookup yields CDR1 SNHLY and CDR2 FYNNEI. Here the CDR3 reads CASSTGYSNQPQHF. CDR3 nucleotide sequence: TGTGCCAGCAGTACAGGGTATAGCAATCAGCCCCAGCATTTT.

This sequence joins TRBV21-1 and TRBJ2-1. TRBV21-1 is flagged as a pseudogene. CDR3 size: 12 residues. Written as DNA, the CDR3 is TGTGCCAGCAGCCCCACGGGCGATGAGCAGTTCTTC. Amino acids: CASSPTGDEQFF.

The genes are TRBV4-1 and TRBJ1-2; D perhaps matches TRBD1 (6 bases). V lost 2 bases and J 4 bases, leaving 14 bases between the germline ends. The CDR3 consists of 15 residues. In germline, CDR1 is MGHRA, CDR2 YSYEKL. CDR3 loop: CASSQPGERLYGYTF. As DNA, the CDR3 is TGCGCCAGCAGCCAACCAGGGGAGAGACTCTATGGCTACACCTTC.

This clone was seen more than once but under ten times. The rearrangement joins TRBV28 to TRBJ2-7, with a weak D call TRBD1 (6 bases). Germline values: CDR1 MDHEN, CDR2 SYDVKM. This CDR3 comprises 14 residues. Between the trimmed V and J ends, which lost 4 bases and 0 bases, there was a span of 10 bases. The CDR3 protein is CASSYRDTSYEQYF. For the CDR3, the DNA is TGTGCCAGCAGTTACCGGGACACCTCCTACGAGCAGTACTTC.

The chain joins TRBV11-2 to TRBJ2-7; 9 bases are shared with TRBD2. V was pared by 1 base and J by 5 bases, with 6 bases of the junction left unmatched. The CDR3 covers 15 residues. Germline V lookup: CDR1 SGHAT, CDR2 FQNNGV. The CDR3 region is CASSLGGRGIDEQYF. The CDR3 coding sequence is TGTGCCAGCAGCTTAGGCGGGAGGGGAATCGACGAGCAGTACTTC.

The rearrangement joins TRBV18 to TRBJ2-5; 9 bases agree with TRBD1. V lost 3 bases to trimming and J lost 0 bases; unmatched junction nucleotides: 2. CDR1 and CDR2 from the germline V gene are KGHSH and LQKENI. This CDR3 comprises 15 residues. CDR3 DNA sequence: TGTGCCAGCTCACCTGGGGACAGGGACCAAGAGACCCAGTACTTC. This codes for CASSPGDRDQETQYF.

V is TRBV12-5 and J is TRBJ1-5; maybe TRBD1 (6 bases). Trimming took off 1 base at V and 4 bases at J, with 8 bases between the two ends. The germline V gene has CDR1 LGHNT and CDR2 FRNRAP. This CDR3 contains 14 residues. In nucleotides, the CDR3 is TGTGCTAGTGGTTTGGATCAGGGGAATCAGCCCCAGCATTTT. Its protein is CASGLDQGNQPQHF.

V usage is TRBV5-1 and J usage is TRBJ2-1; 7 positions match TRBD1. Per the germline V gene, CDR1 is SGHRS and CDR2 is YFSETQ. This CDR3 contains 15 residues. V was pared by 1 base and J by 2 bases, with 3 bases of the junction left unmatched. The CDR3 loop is CASSLNRGTYNEQFF. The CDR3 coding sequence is TGCGCCAGCAGCTTGAACAGGGGAACCTACAATGAGCAGTTCTTC.

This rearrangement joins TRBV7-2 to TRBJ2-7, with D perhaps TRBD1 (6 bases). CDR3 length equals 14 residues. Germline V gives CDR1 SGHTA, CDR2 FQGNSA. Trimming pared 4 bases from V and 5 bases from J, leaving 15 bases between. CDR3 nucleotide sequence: TGTGCCAGCAGCTCACCTGACAGGTTCCACGAGCAGTACTTC. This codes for CASSSPDRFHEQYF.

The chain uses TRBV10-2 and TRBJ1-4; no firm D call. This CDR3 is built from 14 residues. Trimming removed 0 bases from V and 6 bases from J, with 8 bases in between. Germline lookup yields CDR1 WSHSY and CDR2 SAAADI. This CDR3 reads CASSESRLDEKLFF. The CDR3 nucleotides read TGCGCCAGCAGTGAGTCTCGACTTGATGAAAAACTGTTTTTT.

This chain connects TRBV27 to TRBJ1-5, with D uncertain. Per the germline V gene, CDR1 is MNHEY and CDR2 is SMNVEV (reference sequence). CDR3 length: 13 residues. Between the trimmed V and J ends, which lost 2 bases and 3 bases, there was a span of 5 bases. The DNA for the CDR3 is TGTGCCAGCAGTTTAAGGGACAATCAGCCCCAGCATTTT. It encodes CASSLRDNQPQHF.

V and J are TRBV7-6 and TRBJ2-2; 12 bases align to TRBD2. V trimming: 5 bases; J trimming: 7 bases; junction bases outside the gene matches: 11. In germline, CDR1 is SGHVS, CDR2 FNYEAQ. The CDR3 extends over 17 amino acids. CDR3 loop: CASSPVPSGGARGELFF. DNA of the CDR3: TGTGCCAGCAGCCCCGTCCCTAGCGGGGGGGCTCGCGGGGAGCTGTTTTTT.

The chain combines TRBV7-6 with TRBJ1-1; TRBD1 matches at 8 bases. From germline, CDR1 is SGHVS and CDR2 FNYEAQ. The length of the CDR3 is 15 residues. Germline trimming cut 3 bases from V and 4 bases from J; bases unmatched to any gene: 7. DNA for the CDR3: TGTGCCAGCAGCTTCTCCACCACAGGGGGCACTGAAGCTTTCTTT. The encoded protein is CASSFSTTGGTEAFF.

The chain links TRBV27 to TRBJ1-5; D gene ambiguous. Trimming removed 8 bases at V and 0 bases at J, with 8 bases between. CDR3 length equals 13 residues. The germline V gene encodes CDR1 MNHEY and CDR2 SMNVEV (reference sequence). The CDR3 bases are TGTGCCAGCGGGAGTTATAGCAATCAGCCCCAGCATTTT. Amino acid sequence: CASGSYSNQPQHF.

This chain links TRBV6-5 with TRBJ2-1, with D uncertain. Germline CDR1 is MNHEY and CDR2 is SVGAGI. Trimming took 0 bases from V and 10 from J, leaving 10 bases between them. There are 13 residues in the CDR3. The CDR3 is CASSYSRGEEQFF. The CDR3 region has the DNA TGTGCCAGCAGTTACTCGAGAGGTGAAGAGCAGTTCTTC.